This TCR beta chain stems from a study of OX40 agonist ivuxolimab in advanced cancers. Regarding the study as a whole: The mean number of expanded clones was higher in CD8+ T cells than in CD4+.

The data were produced by immunoSEQ multiplex PCR, yet TCRdb's version contains in-frame clones alone and is incomplete. Of about 67,000 clones listed, around 84% are singletons. Notes on this clone: Antigen specificity is unknown.

The CDR3 runs 14 residues. Trimming took off 3 bases at V and 5 bases at J, with 12 bases between the two ends. Per the germline V gene, CDR1 is SGDLS and CDR2 is YYNGEE. The TCR comes from an adult with an advanced solid tumor such as melanoma, head and neck, liver or kidney cancer. The chain recombines TRBV9 with TRBJ1-5; a possible D gene is TRBD1 (6 bases). The specimen comprised CD4+ or CD8+ T cells sorted from blood, sampled in a trial of the OX40 agonist ivuxolimab. CDR3 sequence: CASSAGGSHQPQHF. In DNA form, the CDR3 reads TGTGCCAGCAGCGCCGGGGGCTCTCATCAGCCCCAGCATTTT.